These 7 T cell receptor beta chains share one sample of origin, sequenced in a study of identical twins. Via MiXCR, TCRdb re-called the 5' RACE reads, giving one row per CDR3 protein. The sample carries 500,000 or so distinct CDR3 sequences, roughly a fifth recorded once. The same data also went into a second study, on T cells expressing NK-cell markers.

The sequenced sample was CD4+ T cells sorted from blood. The source of these receptors is a woman between 18 and 29 years old in good health.

V is TRBV15 and J is TRBJ2-4; TRBD2 matches at 11 bases. Germline V gives CDR1 LNHNV, CDR2 YYDKDF (reference sequence). CDR3 length: 18 amino acids. The ends lost 8 bases at V and 3 bases at J; junction bases unmatched: 15. Here the CDR3 reads CATVPDSGRAEGKNIQYF. Here the CDR3 DNA reads TGTGCCACCGTACCCGATAGCGGGAGGGCCGAAGGCAAAAACATTCAGTACTTC.

This clonotype has ten or more counts. The rearrangement links TRBV10-2 to TRBJ1-1; D uncertain. Per the germline V gene, CDR1 is WSHSY and CDR2 is SAAADI. V lost 5 bases and J lost 0, with 7 bases in between. The CDR3 consists of 13 residues. CDR3 in DNA: TGCGCCAGCAGTTCCCAAGTGAACACTGAAGCTTTCTTT. Its protein product is CASSSQVNTEAFF.

This clonotype has a handful of counts. The chain links TRBV5-1 to TRBJ1-1; D is ambiguous. The CDR3 is made up of 16 amino acids. Germline V gives CDR1 SGHRS, CDR2 YFSETQ. V was clipped by 4 bases and J by 5 bases, with 21 bases between them. Written as DNA, the CDR3 is TGCGCCAGCAGCCCGACCTCCGAGGGCGTAGGGACTGAAGCTTTCTTT. Translated, it gives CASSPTSEGVGTEAFF.

J is TRBJ2-1 and V is TRBV11-3; D is uncertain. In germline, CDR1 is SGHNT, CDR2 YENEEA. The CDR3 runs to 16 residues. V was trimmed by 5 bases and J by 1 base, leaving 15 bases between them. In DNA, the CDR3 is TGTGCCAGCAGCCCAGGAACAAGGATGTCCTACAATGAGCAGTTCTTC. Amino acid sequence: CASSPGTRMSYNEQFF.

The chain's CDR3 is CASSEIRTPQYF. CDR3 nucleotide sequence: TGTGCCAGCAGCGAGATCCGCACCCCGCAGTATTTT. This rearrangement joins TRBV7-9 to TRBJ2-3; D remains ambiguous. The CDR3 totals 12 residues. CDR1 is SEHNR, CDR2 FQNEAQ, per germline (reference sequence). Trimming pared 5 bases from V and 10 bases from J, leaving 13 bases between.

This rearrangement joins TRBV25-1 to TRBJ2-7, with TRBD1 matching over 8 bases. Germline V CDR1 and CDR2: MGHDK, SYGVNS. Germline trimming cut 3 bases from V and 9 bases from J; bases unmatched to any gene: 4. The length of the CDR3 is 12 residues. In DNA form, the CDR3 reads TGTGCCAGCAGTGAGACAGGGGAAGGGCAGTACTTC. This translates into CASSETGEGQYF.

The gene calls are TRBV20-1 and TRBJ1-1, with TRBD1 identical over 7 bases. CDR1 DFQATT and CDR2 SNEGSKA come from the germline V gene (reference sequence). The J segment lost 8 bases and the V segment lost 6 bases, leaving 6 bases of the junction unmatched. The CDR3 loop spans 11 amino acids. CDR3 DNA sequence: TGCAGTGCCAAAGACAGGGTCGAAGCTTTCTTT. Protein: CSAKDRVEAFF.